This TCR beta chain was captured in a study of T cell responses to AZD1222 COVID-19 vaccine. Details on this clone: What it binds is unknown.

General study findings and limits: Close to half of all spike-specific TCRs reportedly target regions of the variants that are unmutated. Receipt of two AZD1222 doses was followed by a rise in Spike-specific TCR breadth and depth.

Generated by immunoSEQ multiplex PCR, the TCRdb table keeps only in-frame clones and is missing some. The sample records some 120,000 clones, around 90% being singletons. With 6 bases removed from V and 6 bases from J, the gap between germline ends came to 18 bases. This CDR3 is built from 15 residues. Germline assignment: CDR1 SGHKS and CDR2 YYEKEE (reference sequence). The rearrangement uses TRBV5-5 and TRBJ1-4; D gene unclear. This specimen was peripheral blood, taken 28 days after the second dose of the MenACWY control vaccine. The source of this sequence is an adult who received the MenACWY meningococcal vaccine as a control. CDR3 loop: CASTKTLFFDEKLFF. CDR3 DNA sequence: TGTGCCAGCACCAAGACGCTCTTTTTCGATGAAAAACTGTTTTTT.